This T cell receptor (beta chain) derives from a study of CD8 T cells in ankylosing spondylitis. CDR3 size: 16 residues. V was pared by 5 bases and J by 0 bases, with 11 bases of the junction left unmatched. CDR1 is DFQATT and CDR2 is SNEGSKA in the germline V gene (reference sequence). Each CDR3 protein gets one entry after TCRdb re-called the 5' RACE reads with MiXCR. The sample has about 240,000 distinct CDR3 sequences, approximately 11% seen once. The receptor was derived from a male donor with ankylosing spondylitis or in good health (not recorded which). Source material: blood, either unsorted or a sorted T cell fraction (not recorded which). The chain links TRBV20-1 to TRBJ2-3, with 7 bases matching TRBD2. CDR3 bases: TGCAGTGCTCCCAGCTGGGATAGCGGGAGCACAGATACGCAGTATTTT. Amino acid sequence: CSAPSWDSGSTDTQYF.